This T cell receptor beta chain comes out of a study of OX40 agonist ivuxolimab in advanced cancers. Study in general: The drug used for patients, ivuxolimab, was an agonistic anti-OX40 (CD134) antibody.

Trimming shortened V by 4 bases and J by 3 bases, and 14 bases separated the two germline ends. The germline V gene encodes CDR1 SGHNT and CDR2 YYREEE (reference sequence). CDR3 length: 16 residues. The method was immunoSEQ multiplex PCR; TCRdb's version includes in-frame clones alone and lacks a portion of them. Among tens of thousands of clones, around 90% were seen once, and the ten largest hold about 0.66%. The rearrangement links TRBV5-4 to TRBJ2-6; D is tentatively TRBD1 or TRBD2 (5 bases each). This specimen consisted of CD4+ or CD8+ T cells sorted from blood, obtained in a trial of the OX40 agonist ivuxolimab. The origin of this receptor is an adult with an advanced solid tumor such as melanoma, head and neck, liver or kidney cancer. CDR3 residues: CASSLDGGFGANVLTF. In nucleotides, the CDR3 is TGTGCCAGCAGCCTGGATGGGGGTTTTGGGGCCAACGTCCTGACTTTC.